This entry lists 7 T cell receptor beta chains sequenced from one sample in a study of T cell responses to AZD1222 COVID-19 vaccine. Here immunoSEQ multiplex PCR was the method, and the copy in TCRdb shows in-frame clones only, minus some. The sample has around 190,000 clones; roughly 94% are singletons. Here the sequenced sample was peripheral blood, taken 28 days after the second AZD1222 dose. The source of these receptors is an adult who received the AZD1222 COVID-19 vaccine.

V and J are TRBV14 and TRBJ2-1; the D is unclear. This CDR3 comprises 14 residues. V lost 0 bases, J lost 9 bases, and 12 bases lay in between. The germline CDR1 and CDR2 sequences are SGHDN and FVKESK. As DNA, the CDR3 is TGTGCCAGCAGCCAAGATGAAATCCCCGGTGAGCAGTTCTTC. Translated: CASSQDEIPGEQFF.

The chain combines TRBV30 with TRBJ1-2, with D hard to call. Trimming left V 3 bases short and J 8 bases short, with 13 bases between. CDR1 and CDR2 from the germline V gene are GTSNPN and SVGIG (reference sequence). This CDR3 spans 12 amino acids. The CDR3, as DNA: TGTGCCTGGAGAATAGGCCCCTCGGGCTACACCTTC. Amino acid sequence: CAWRIGPSGYTF.

The chain is built from TRBV3-1 (or the pseudogene TRBV3-2) and TRBJ1-4; TRBD1 matches 7 bases. Germline assignment: CDR1 LGHDT and CDR2 YNNKEL (reference sequence). There are 13 residues in the CDR3. V lost 4 bases, J lost 7 bases, and 3 bases stayed unmatched. CDR3 coding DNA: TGTGCCAGCAGCCCCTGGGACAGTGAAAAACTGTTTTTT. This encodes CASSPWDSEKLFF.

The chain uses TRBV14 and TRBJ1-5, with D uncertain. The germline V gene encodes CDR1 SGHDN and CDR2 FVKESK. The germline V and J ends were trimmed by 2 bases and 7 bases, with 9 bases remaining between them. The CDR3 covers 13 residues. The CDR3 sequence is CASSQTPLQPQHF. In DNA, the CDR3 is TGTGCCAGCAGCCAAACACCTTTGCAGCCCCAGCATTTT. Supplemented by reference TRBV14 and TRBJ1-5, the full variable domain reads EAGVTQFPSHSVIEKGQTVTLRCDPISGHDNLYWYRRVMGKEIKFLLHFVKESKQDESGMPNNRFLAERTGGTYSTLKVQPAELEDSGVYFCASSQTPLQPQHFGDGTRLSIL.

The chain employs TRBV5-5 and TRBJ2-1, with TRBD2 identical over 12 bases. The CDR3 covers 15 residues. Trimming at V came to 4 bases and at J to 5 bases, leaving 4 bases not matched to a gene. CDR1 is SGHKS and CDR2 is YYEKEE in the germline V gene (reference sequence). This chain's CDR3 is CASSRRTSGNNEQFF. The DNA of the CDR3 is TGTGCCAGCAGCAGAAGGACTAGCGGGAACAATGAGCAGTTCTTC.

V and J are TRBV11-2 and TRBJ2-7, with 8 positions matching TRBD1. V gave up 3 bases and J gave up 6 bases; unmatched junction bases: 13. Per the germline V gene, CDR1 is SGHAT and CDR2 is FQNNGV. The CDR3 has 16 residues. CDR3 loop: CASSFPGTGGLREQYF. As DNA, the CDR3 is TGTGCCAGCAGCTTCCCAGGGACAGGTGGGCTACGCGAGCAGTACTTC.

J is TRBJ1-3 and V is TRBV6-5; D gene ambiguous. This CDR3 is built from 15 residues. The germline V and J ends were trimmed by 6 bases and 4 bases, with 16 bases remaining between them. Germline lookup yields CDR1 MNHEY and CDR2 SVGAGI. The CDR3: CASRAPGGQGNTIYF. The CDR3 nucleotides are TGTGCCAGCAGAGCCCCGGGCGGTCAGGGAAACACCATATATTTT.